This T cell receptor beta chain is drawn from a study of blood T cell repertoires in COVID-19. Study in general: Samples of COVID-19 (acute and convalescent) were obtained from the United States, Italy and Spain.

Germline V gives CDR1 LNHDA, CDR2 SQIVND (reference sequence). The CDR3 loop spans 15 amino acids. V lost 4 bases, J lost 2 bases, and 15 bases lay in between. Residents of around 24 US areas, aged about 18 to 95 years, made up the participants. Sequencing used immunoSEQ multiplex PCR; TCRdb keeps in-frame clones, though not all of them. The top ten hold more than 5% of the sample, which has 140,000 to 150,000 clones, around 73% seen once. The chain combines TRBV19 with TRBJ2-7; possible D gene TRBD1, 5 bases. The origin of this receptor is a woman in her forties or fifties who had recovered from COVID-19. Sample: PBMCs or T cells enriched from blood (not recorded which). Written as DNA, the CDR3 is TGTGCCAGTAGTAACCACCTGGACACTACCTACGAGCAGTACTTC. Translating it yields CASSNHLDTTYEQYF.